This is a list of T cell receptor beta chains from one sample in a study of OX40 agonist ivuxolimab in advanced cancers. Libraries were prepared by immunoSEQ multiplex PCR; TCRdb keeps only in-frame clonotypes and omits some of them. This table holds tens of thousands of clones, approximately 86% found once. The source material was CD4+ or CD8+ T cells sorted from blood, sampled in a trial of the OX40 agonist ivuxolimab. Source of these receptors: an adult with an advanced solid tumor such as melanoma, head and neck, liver or kidney cancer. CDR3s include the opening cysteine and the closing phenylalanine or tryptophan. A D gene is named only where the DNA matches it firmly. Where a row states a size, it is once, few, many or the class of an expanded clone; other rows omit it.

-	TRBJ2-5	TRBV7-6	-	CASSLVRGERETQYF	TGTGCCAGCAGCTTAGTTCGAGGGGAACGAGAGACCCAGTACTTC
TRBD1	TRBJ1-1	TRBV5-8	-	CASSFRTGSFTEAFF	TGTGCCAGCAGCTTTAGGACAGGGTCCTTCACTGAAGCTTTCTTT
-	TRBJ2-7	TRBV27	-	CASSFSQGRYEQYF	TGTGCCAGCAGTTTCTCCCAGGGGAGGTACGAGCAGTACTTC
TRBD1	TRBJ2-1	TRBV12-5	-	CASADRGPGEQFF	TGTGCTAGCGCGGACAGGGGGCCTGGTGAGCAGTTCTTC
TRBD2	TRBJ2-7	TRBV6-1	once	CASSEPASGYEQYF	TGTGCCAGCAGTGAACCGGCTAGCGGGTACGAGCAGTACTTC
-	TRBJ1-6	TRBV2	-	CASSPRTVSNSPLHF	TGTGCCAGCAGCCCAAGGACGGTCTCGAATTCACCCCTCCACTTT
-	TRBJ2-1	TRBV30	-	CAWSGIRYNEQFF	TGTGCCTGGAGTGGGATAAGATACAATGAGCAGTTCTTC
-	TRBJ2-7	TRBV7-8	once	CASSPAWGEKPYEQYF	TGTGCCAGCAGCCCAGCTTGGGGGGAGAAACCGTACGAGCAGTACTTC
-	TRBJ2-3	TRBV11-3	-	CASSTGTNGGTQYF	TGTGCCAGCAGCACCGGGACGAACGGGGGTACGCAGTATTTT
-	TRBJ1-2	TRBV5-4	-	CASSTRGLSYGYTF	TGTGCCAGCAGCACTCGAGGTCTGAGCTATGGCTACACCTTC
-	TRBJ1-3	TRBV7-8	-	CASSYRWNSGNTIYF	TGTGCCAGCAGCTATCGGTGGAACTCTGGAAACACCATATATTTT
-	TRBJ2-2	TRBV27	-	CASSLSSRAVENTGELFF	TGTGCCAGCAGTTTATCGAGCAGGGCGGTTGAGAACACCGGGGAGCTGTTTTTT
-	TRBJ2-2	TRBV5-1	few	CASSLARNTGELFF	TGCGCCAGCAGCTTGGCCAGGAACACCGGGGAGCTGTTTTTT
TRBD2	TRBJ2-5	TRBV9	-	CASSSGLAGVETQYF	TGTGCCAGCAGCTCGGGACTAGCGGGGGTAGAGACCCAGTACTTC
-	TRBJ2-1	TRBV2	-	CASSDIYNEQFF	TGTGCCAGCAGTGACATCTACAATGAGCAGTTCTTC
-	TRBJ2-7	TRBV11-3	-	CASSSGMVSYEQYF	TGTGCCAGCAGCTCGGGGATGGTTTCCTACGAGCAGTACTTC
-	TRBJ2-7	TRBV7-9	-	CASSLYGIGSYEQYF	TGTGCCAGCAGCTTATACGGCATCGGCTCCTACGAGCAGTACTTC
-	TRBJ2-5	TRBV7-9	-	CASSLALDPTETQYF	TGTGCCAGCAGCTTAGCGCTTGACCCAACGGAGACCCAGTACTTC
-	TRBJ1-4	TRBV7-9	-	CASSGGRYNEKLFF	TGTGCCAGCAGCGGGGGACGGTATAATGAAAAACTGTTTTTT
-	TRBJ2-5	TRBV7-6	once	CASSLMAEQETQYF	TGTGCCAGCAGCTTAATGGCAGAGCAAGAGACCCAGTACTTC
TRBD2	TRBJ2-7	TRBV6-5	-	CASSVAGGYEQYF	TGTGCCAGCAGTGTAGCGGGAGGTTACGAGCAGTACTTC
-	TRBJ1-6	TRBV18	-	CASSQMAGTSYNSPLHF	TGTGCCAGCTCACAAATGGCCGGGACCTCTTATAATTCACCCCTCCACTTT
TRBD2	TRBJ2-1	TRBV4-2	-	CASSLLPGGVNEQFF	TGTGCCAGCAGCCTACTTCCGGGAGGAGTGAATGAGCAGTTCTTC
-	TRBJ2-1	TRBV7-8	-	CASGANSYNEQFF	TGTGCCAGTGGAGCTAATTCGTACAATGAGCAGTTCTTC
TRBD1	TRBJ1-2	TRBV4-3	-	CASSQTTGAPTF	TGCGCCAGCAGCCAAACCACAGGGGCGCCCACCTTC
TRBD2	TRBJ2-1	TRBV11-3	-	CASSFGRGGREQFF	TGTGCCAGCAGCTTCGGGCGGGGGGGCCGCGAGCAGTTCTTC
TRBD1	TRBJ2-7	TRBV7-6	-	CASSARQGAIDEQYF	TGTGCCAGCAGCGCGAGACAGGGGGCGATCGATGAGCAGTACTTC
-	TRBJ2-6	TRBV27	-	CASSSIGLPETSGANVLTF	TGTGCCAGCAGTTCCATAGGGCTACCGGAGACATCTGGGGCCAACGTCCTGACTTTC
-	TRBJ1-6	TRBV4-1	-	CASSHSWQFDSPLHF	TGCGCCAGCAGCCATTCGTGGCAGTTCGATTCACCCCTCCACTTT
-	TRBJ2-3	TRBV25-1	few	CASSEDRGLVADTQYF	TGTGCCAGCAGTGAAGATCGGGGGTTGGTCGCAGATACGCAGTATTTT
TRBD2	TRBJ2-2	TRBV27	-	CASSLRLAGYTGELFF	TGTGCCAGCAGTTTGCGGCTAGCGGGCTACACCGGGGAGCTGTTTTTT
TRBD2	TRBJ2-5	TRBV7-6	-	CASSLEVGGGLETQYF	TGTGCCAGCAGCTTAGAGGTCGGGGGGGGGTTAGAGACCCAGTACTTC
TRBD1	TRBJ2-1	TRBV30	-	CAWSLRDRDGEQFF	TGTGCCTGGAGTCTCCGGGACAGGGACGGTGAGCAGTTCTTC
TRBD2	TRBJ2-1	TRBV9	-	CASSVEGGSGDNEQFF	TGTGCCAGCAGCGTAGAGGGCGGGAGCGGCGACAATGAGCAGTTCTTC
-	TRBJ1-2	TRBV7-9	-	CASSSELHYGYTF	TGTGCCAGCAGCTCCGAGCTCCACTATGGCTACACCTTC
-	TRBJ2-4	TRBV4-3	-	CASSQELGSKNIQYF	TGCGCCAGCAGCCAAGAATTAGGGTCCAAAAACATTCAGTACTTC
-	TRBJ1-1	TRBV7-9	-	CASSLAQGSNTEAFF	TGTGCCAGCAGCTTAGCGCAGGGAAGTAACACTGAAGCTTTCTTT
-	TRBJ1-1	TRBV29-1	-	CSVEDPWDGGEAFF	TGCAGCGTTGAAGATCCCTGGGACGGAGGAGAAGCTTTCTTT
-	TRBJ2-7	TRBV27	-	CASTPATGSDEQYF	TGTGCCAGCACCCCCGCGACAGGTTCGGACGAGCAGTACTTC
-	TRBJ2-3	TRBV27	medium-sized	CASSSLLGADTQYF	TGTGCCAGCAGTTCCCTTCTCGGGGCAGATACGCAGTATTTT
-	TRBJ1-6	TRBV4-3	-	CASSQDTGHNSPLHF	TGCGCCAGCAGCCAAGATACAGGGCATAATTCACCCCTCCACTTT
-	TRBJ2-7	TRBV5-4	-	CASSKQGHEQYF	TGTGCCAGCAGTAAACAGGGTCACGAGCAGTACTTC
TRBD2	TRBJ2-7	TRBV15	-	CATSSGGGGYEQYF	TGTGCCACCAGCTCCGGCGGGGGAGGGTACGAGCAGTACTTC
-	TRBJ1-2	TRBV2	-	CASSDEGGDGYTF	TGTGCCAGCAGTGACGAGGGAGGGGATGGCTACACCTTC
TRBD2	TRBJ2-5	TRBV7-2	-	CASSPTSGRGETQYF	TGTGCCAGCAGCCCGACTAGCGGGAGGGGAGAGACCCAGTACTTC
TRBD2	TRBJ2-5	TRBV6-5	-	CASSYRASGQETQYF	TGTGCCAGCAGTTACCGGGCTAGCGGACAAGAGACCCAGTACTTC
TRBD2	TRBJ2-2	TRBV15	-	CATSEAGVGRELFF	TGTGCCACCAGCGAAGCGGGAGTGGGCCGGGAGCTGTTTTTT
-	TRBJ2-7	TRBV13	-	CASSQGAGGYEQYF	TGTGCCAGCAGCCAGGGAGCAGGCGGCTACGAGCAGTACTTC